This T cell receptor (beta chain) was profiled in a study of T cell responses to AZD1222 COVID-19 vaccine. General study points: Compared with day 0, the breadth and depth of the Spike-specific TCR repertoire rose significantly after two doses of AZD1222.

Assay used: immunoSEQ multiplex PCR; TCRdb lists only in-frame clones, some missing. The profile shows over 70,000 clones, 75% to 90% of them singletons. CDR1 is MNHEY and CDR2 is SVGAGI in the germline V gene. Trimming shortened V by 0 bases and J by 8 bases, and 10 bases separated the two germline ends. This CDR3 spans 14 amino acids. As concerns this clone: Its antigen is currently unknown.

This TCR came from an adult in good health. The sample here was peripheral blood, taken on day 0 of AZD1222 vaccination. The chain links TRBV6-5 to TRBJ2-2; no reliable D call. In nucleotides, the CDR3 is TGTGCCAGCAGTTACTCGATTAGTTCGGGGGAGCTGTTTTTT. Its protein is CASSYSISSGELFF.